Following are 28 T cell receptor beta chains from one sample sequenced in a study of blood T cell repertoires in COVID-19. The repertoire was sequenced with immunoSEQ multiplex PCR; TCRdb's copy has only in-frame clones and lacks some. This table holds about 330,000 clones, 85% to 90% found once. Sequencing input: peripheral blood. These receptors all stem from a woman in her forties or fifties with active or convalescent COVID-19.

Only a few counts were recorded for this clone. The chain links TRBV6-2 or TRBV6-3 to TRBJ2-7; D is unresolved. Trimming removed 4 bases from V and 1 base from J, with 11 bases in between. There are 14 residues in the CDR3. CDR1 is MNHEY, CDR2 SVGEGT, per germline. CDR3 sequence reads: CASSLSHLSYEQYF. CDR3 in DNA: TGTGCCAGCAGTTTGAGTCACCTATCCTACGAGCAGTACTTC.

The J gene is TRBJ2-1, the V gene TRBV4-3; TRBD2 matches at 9 bases. Germline V gene sequence: CDR1 LGHNA, CDR2 YSLEER. The ends lost 3 bases at V and 2 bases at J; junction bases unmatched: 5. This CDR3 contains 16 residues. The CDR3 DNA follows: TGCGCCAGCAGCCAGTCCCTAGCGGGGCCCTACAATGAGCAGTTCTTC. Protein sequence: CASSQSLAGPYNEQFF.

This chain links TRBV29-1 with TRBJ2-7; D might be TRBD1 (6 bases). Germline V gene lookup returns CDR1 SQVTM and CDR2 ANQGSEA. Between the trimmed V and J ends, which lost 7 bases and 5 bases, there was a span of 15 bases. The CDR3 runs to 12 residues. CDR3 sequence: CSGLQGIDEQYF. The CDR3 coding sequence is TGCAGCGGCCTACAGGGAATCGACGAGCAGTACTTC.

V usage is TRBV12-3 or TRBV12-4 and J usage is TRBJ1-1; D is ambiguous. The CDR3 consists of 11 residues. V gave up 3 bases and J gave up 8 bases, with 7 bases separating them. CDR3 DNA sequence: TGTGCCAGCAGTTTTACAACCGAAGCTTTCTTT. Translation: CASSFTTEAFF.

The J gene is TRBJ1-3, the V gene TRBV19; no reliable D call. Germline loops: CDR1 LNHDA, CDR2 SQIVND (reference sequence). Trimming took 3 bases from V and 0 from J, leaving 9 bases between them. The CDR3 is 15 residues long. The CDR3, as DNA: TGTGCCAGTAGTATTGCAGGAGGCTCTGGAAACACCATATATTTT. Its translation: CASSIAGGSGNTIYF.

This chain links TRBV10-3 with TRBJ1-6; perhaps TRBD1 as D (6 bases). CDR3 length: 14 residues. The V end lost 10 bases, the J end lost 5 bases, and 15 bases lay between the germline ends. Looked up from germline, CDR1 is ENHRY and CDR2 is SYGVKD. The CDR3 nucleotides read TGTGCCACCAGCCCGACAGGAGATAATTCACCCCTCCACTTT. Amino acid sequence: CATSPTGDNSPLHF.

This chain joins TRBV7-3 and TRBJ2-2; 10 bases are shared with TRBD2. V was pared by 1 base and J by 3 bases, with 2 bases of the junction left unmatched. This CDR3 comprises 16 residues. CDR1 is SGHTA, CDR2 FQGTGA, per germline. CDR3 in amino acids: CASSLNLAGDTGELFF. The CDR3 bases are TGTGCCAGCAGCTTAAATCTAGCGGGGGACACCGGGGAGCTGTTTTTT.

The rearrangement uses TRBV3-1 (or the pseudogene TRBV3-2) and TRBJ1-2; 8 nucleotides agree with TRBD1. V lost 1 base and J lost 7; bases outside the gene matches: 5. Per germline, CDR1 LGHDT and CDR2 YNNKEL (reference sequence). This CDR3 comprises 14 residues. The CDR3 protein is CASSQVGTGSGYTF. Here the CDR3 DNA reads TGTGCCAGCAGCCAAGTGGGGACAGGATCTGGCTACACCTTC.

This clone was counted once. The chain uses TRBV19 and TRBJ1-2; D gene ambiguous. This CDR3 contains 17 residues. V lost 4 bases, J lost 0 bases, and 18 bases lay in between. In germline, CDR1 is LNHDA, CDR2 SQIVND (reference sequence). The CDR3 here is CASSTNLGGLTNYGYTF. Here the CDR3 DNA reads TGTGCCAGTAGTACCAACCTGGGAGGACTTACTAACTATGGCTACACCTTC.

This chain joins TRBV11-2 and TRBJ2-3; 10 nucleotides line up with TRBD2. V lost 1 base, J lost 1 base, and 8 bases stayed unmatched. CDR3 length: 18 amino acids. CDR1 SGHAT and CDR2 FQNNGV come from the germline V gene. The DNA for the CDR3 is TGTGCCAGCAGCTTAGCCCTACTAGCGGGGCCTGGCACAGATACGCAGTATTTT. The encoded protein is CASSLALLAGPGTDTQYF.

The gene calls are TRBV6-5 and TRBJ1-1; TRBD1 aligns across 10 bases. J lost 4 bases, V lost 5 bases, and 7 bases had no gene match. CDR1 is MNHEY, CDR2 SVGAGI, per germline. This CDR3 contains 15 residues. The CDR3 region is CASSMTGGSSTEAFF. The CDR3 region has the DNA TGTGCCAGCAGTATGACAGGGGGCTCGAGCACTGAAGCTTTCTTT.

V is TRBV19 and J is TRBJ2-2, with D perhaps matching TRBD1 (5 bases). The ends were cut back, 7 bases at V and 3 bases at J, with 15 bases in the middle. CDR3 length: 15 residues. Per the germline V gene, CDR1 is LNHDA and CDR2 is SQIVND (reference sequence). The CDR3 nucleotides are TGTGCCAGTAAAGGCGCAGGGCCGTACACCGGGGAGCTGTTTTTT. Protein: CASKGAGPYTGELFF. Together with reference TRBV19 and TRBJ2-2, the CDR3 gives the full variable domain: DGGITQSPKYLFRKEGQNVTLSCEQNLNHDAMYWYRQDPGQGLRLIYYSQIVNDFQKGDIAEGYSVSREKKESFPLTVTSAQKNPTAFYLCASKGAGPYTGELFFGEGSRLTVL.

The CDR3 reads CASSTGQGMNPTSYEQYF. Here the CDR3 DNA reads TGTGCCAGCAGTACGGGTCAGGGGATGAACCCCACTTCCTACGAGCAGTACTTC. The chain recombines TRBV6-2 or TRBV6-3 with TRBJ2-7; perhaps TRBD1 as D (6 bases). CDR1 and CDR2 from the germline V gene are MNHEY and SVGEGT. Trimming took off 5 bases at V and 1 base at J, with 24 bases between the two ends. The CDR3 is 18 amino acids.

The sample holds a few counts of this clone. The rearrangement joins TRBV7-2 to TRBJ2-7; 9 nucleotides agree with TRBD1. The CDR3 consists of 14 residues. V shed 6 bases, J shed 3 bases, and the junction held 6 bases outside the gene matches. CDR1 SGHTA and CDR2 FQGNSA come from the germline V gene. CDR3 sequence: CASREQGASYEQYF. DNA for the CDR3: TGTGCCAGCAGAGAACAGGGGGCGAGCTACGAGCAGTACTTC.

This chain's CDR3 is CASSPGVRTEAFF. In DNA form, the CDR3 reads TGTGCCAGCAGCCCGGGGGTCCGCACTGAAGCTTTCTTT. The chain carries TRBV11-2 and TRBJ1-1, with a weak D call TRBD1 (5 bases). Germline V CDR1 and CDR2: SGHAT, FQNNGV. This CDR3 contains 13 residues. V was cut by 5 bases and J by 4 bases, with 11 bases left in between.

The CDR3: CASSFEGPAGANVLTF. DNA for the CDR3: TGTGCCAGCAGCTTTGAGGGCCCGGCTGGGGCCAACGTCCTGACTTTC. The chain joins TRBV11-3 to TRBJ2-6, with a possible D match to TRBD2 (5 bases). Germline V gene lookup returns CDR1 SGHNT and CDR2 YENEEA. The length of the CDR3 is 16 residues. V was shortened by 3 bases and J by 2 bases, with 11 bases between the two germline ends.

This chain links TRBV7-2 with TRBJ1-1; D call uncertain. CDR1 SGHTA and CDR2 FQGNSA come from the germline V gene. CDR3 size: 14 residues. Trimming took 3 bases from V and 7 from J, leaving 15 bases between them. This chain's CDR3 is CASSFGSLGSEAFF. CDR3 sequence (DNA): TGTGCCAGCAGCTTCGGAAGCCTCGGGAGTGAAGCTTTCTTT.

This chain connects TRBV9 to TRBJ2-7; tentatively, D is TRBD2 (7 bases). The length of the CDR3 is 16 residues. Germline lookup yields CDR1 SGDLS and CDR2 YYNGEE. V was clipped by 0 bases and J by 3 bases, with 16 bases between them. CDR3 nucleotides: TGTGCCAGCAGCGTAGGGGACGGGGGGCCCTACTACGAGCAGTACTTC. Translating it yields CASSVGDGGPYYEQYF.

J is TRBJ2-7 and V is TRBV27; 7 positions match TRBD1. There are 15 residues in the CDR3. V gave up 5 bases and J gave up 6 bases; unmatched junction bases: 13. Germline-derived CDR1 and CDR2 are MNHEY and SMNVEV (reference sequence). Here the CDR3 DNA reads TGTGCCAGCAGTACGGGACAGACTTACGCTTTCGAGCAGTACTTC. Its translation: CASSTGQTYAFEQYF.

The genes are TRBV12-3 or TRBV12-4 and TRBJ1-1; 9 bases fit TRBD1. V shed 5 bases, J shed 4 bases, and the junction held 2 bases outside the gene matches. The CDR3 extends over 13 amino acids. Here the CDR3 DNA reads TGTGCCAGCAGTGGACAGGGGACCACTGAAGCTTTCTTT. This translates into CASSGQGTTEAFF.

V usage is TRBV19 and J usage is TRBJ2-7; 9 nucleotides align to TRBD1. The germline V gene has CDR1 LNHDA and CDR2 SQIVND (reference sequence). The CDR3 totals 14 residues. Trimming took 4 bases from V and 6 from J; bases not matched to a gene: 7. CDR3 in amino acids: CASSTGTGTFEQYF. The CDR3 DNA reads as TGTGCCAGTAGTACCGGGACAGGGACATTCGAGCAGTACTTC.

This chain links TRBV7-3 with TRBJ2-2; a possible D gene is TRBD2 (5 bases). Germline V gene data show CDR1 as SGHTA and CDR2 as FQGTGA. Trimming left V 6 bases short and J 3 bases short, with 14 bases between. This CDR3 is 15 amino acids long. The CDR3, as DNA: TGTGCCAGCAGGGCCGCCGGGATGGACACCGGGGAGCTGTTTTTT. Its protein product is CASRAAGMDTGELFF.

The chain joins TRBV6-5 to TRBJ1-2; TRBD1 matches 8 bases. V shed 6 bases, J shed 2 bases, and the junction held 2 bases outside the gene matches. CDR3 length: 13 residues. Germline CDR1 and CDR2: MNHEY and SVGAGI. The CDR3 DNA sequence: TGTGCCAGCAGGGACAGGGCCAACTATGGCTACACCTTC. Protein: CASRDRANYGYTF.

The V gene is TRBV3-1 (or the pseudogene TRBV3-2), the J gene TRBJ2-3; 11 bases line up with TRBD2. V was clipped by 5 bases and J by 0 bases; unmatched bases: 10. Germline V gene lookup returns CDR1 LGHDT and CDR2 YNNKEL (reference sequence). The length of the CDR3 is 18 residues. CDR3 loop: CASSSPSGGIFSTDTQYF. CDR3 nucleotide sequence: TGTGCCAGCAGCAGTCCTAGCGGGGGGATCTTTAGCACAGATACGCAGTATTTT.

This rearrangement joins TRBV11-3 to TRBJ2-1; D perhaps matches TRBD2 (6 bases). The CDR3 is made up of 15 amino acids. Germline values: CDR1 SGHNT, CDR2 YENEEA. The V gene lost 1 base and the J gene lost 2 bases, with 9 bases spanning the gap. The DNA of the CDR3 is TGTGCCAGCAGCTTAGCCGGGAGCCCCTACAATGAGCAGTTCTTC. The encoded protein is CASSLAGSPYNEQFF.

CDR3 bases: TGTGCCAGCAGCATCTCGCGGGGGGGTACAATCTACAATGAGCAGTTCTTC. This sequence encodes CASSISRGGTIYNEQFF. The gene calls are TRBV13 and TRBJ2-1, with 9 bases lining up with TRBD2. The V gene end was trimmed by 5 bases and the J gene end by 3 bases; junction bases not matched to a gene: 11. From germline, CDR1 is PRHDT and CDR2 FYEKMQ (reference sequence). The CDR3 spans 17 residues.

This clone was recorded only once. This chain joins TRBV5-4 and TRBJ1-1; 8 nucleotides agree with TRBD1. The CDR3 has 15 amino acids. V was pared by 4 bases and J by 3 bases, with 8 bases of the junction left unmatched. CDR1 is SGHNT, CDR2 YYREEE, per germline (reference sequence). The CDR3 region has the DNA TGTGCCAGCAGCCTACCAGGGGGCAGGGACACTGAAGCTTTCTTT. This encodes CASSLPGGRDTEAFF.

A single count supports this clone. The CDR3 DNA reads as TGTGCCAGCAGGCCTAGCGGGGGGGCTGCTGTAGAGACCCAGTACTTC. Translation: CASRPSGGAAVETQYF. J is TRBJ2-5 and V is TRBV7-9; 12 bases line up with TRBD2. With V trimmed by 6 bases and J by 4 bases, 9 bases remained unmatched. CDR1 and CDR2 from the germline V gene are SEHNR and FQNEAQ (reference sequence). This CDR3 is 16 amino acids long.